This TCR beta chain came from a study of CD8+ T cells in alopecia areata. Study-wide results and caveats: Sequencing of scalp tissue also captures the resident alphabeta T cells of normal skin.

Notes on this clone: Its target is not known.

This CDR3 comprises 16 residues. J was trimmed by 5 bases and V by 4 bases; bases with no gene match: 5. Germline CDR1 reads LNHDA; CDR2 reads SQIVND (reference sequence). Those with alopecia areata gave lesional scalp punch biopsies and peripheral blood. Extracted RNA was reverse transcribed into cDNA, the sequencing template. Generated by immunoSEQ multiplex PCR, the TCRdb table keeps only in-frame clones and is missing some. The table has over 9,000 clones, about 67% seen once. The genes are TRBV19 and TRBJ2-1; 13 bases are shared with TRBD2. Sequencing input: skin. This TCR was sampled from a human donor with alopecia areata. CDR3 DNA: TGTGCCAGTAGTACCCCGGGACTAGCGGGGAACAATGAGCAGTTCTTC. Amino acids: CASSTPGLAGNNEQFF.